The source of this TCR beta chain is a study of multiple sclerosis patients with progressive multifocal leukoencephalopathy. Whole-study findings and limits: Most PML patients had lower entropy, suggesting less diverse TRB repertoires. Before and during natalizumab, the clones expanded at PML already existed.

Noted time point: time of PML onset. All patients had prior interferon beta, and all PML patients were female. The assay was run at survey level. TCRdb's table, derived via immunoSEQ multiplex PCR, lists solely in-frame clones and lacks some. The table records tens of thousands of clones, around 85% of them present only once. Germline V gives CDR1 SGHRS, CDR2 YFSETQ. The CDR3 runs 15 residues. Losses at the gene ends were 2 bases for V and 1 base for J; bases not matched to a gene: 4. Of note for this clone: As yet, its antigen is unknown.

The material was PBMCs, obtained from a patient treated with natalizumab. This clonotype originated in a woman younger than 45 with progressive multifocal leukoencephalopathy. The rearrangement joins TRBV5-1 to TRBJ2-5; 8 bases agree with TRBD2. In DNA form, the CDR3 reads TGCGCCAGCAGCTTATCCCTAGCGGGCCAAGAGACCCAGTACTTC. Residues: CASSLSLAGQETQYF.